The source of this T cell receptor (beta chain) is a study of blood T cell repertoires in COVID-19. For the study at large: Acute-phase and convalescent COVID-19 samples originated in the United States, Italy and Spain. Nucleic acid was either cDNA or gDNA, and it came from T cells, B-cell-depleted T cells, or PBMCs.

Original data processing: For nucleated cells, counts were estimated from reference gene primer amplification. The data were produced by immunoSEQ multiplex PCR, yet TCRdb's version contains in-frame clones alone and is incomplete. That table gives V, J and clone size, and the DNA gave D and trimming. The table records about 300,000 clones, around 82% of them present only once. This clone was seen once. The CDR3 extends over 17 amino acids. Germline V gene sequence: CDR1 LNHDA, CDR2 SQIVND (reference sequence). V lost 3 bases to trimming and J lost 2 bases; unmatched junction nucleotides: 12. Material: peripheral blood. The genes are TRBV19 and TRBJ1-1; 7 bases are a match to TRBD1. The TCR sequence derives from a woman aged 45-65 years who had recovered from COVID-19. For the CDR3, the DNA is TGTGCCAGTAGTATTAGAAGAGGAGGGGGCCCTAACACTGAAGCTTTCTTT. Translating it yields CASSIRRGGGPNTEAFF.